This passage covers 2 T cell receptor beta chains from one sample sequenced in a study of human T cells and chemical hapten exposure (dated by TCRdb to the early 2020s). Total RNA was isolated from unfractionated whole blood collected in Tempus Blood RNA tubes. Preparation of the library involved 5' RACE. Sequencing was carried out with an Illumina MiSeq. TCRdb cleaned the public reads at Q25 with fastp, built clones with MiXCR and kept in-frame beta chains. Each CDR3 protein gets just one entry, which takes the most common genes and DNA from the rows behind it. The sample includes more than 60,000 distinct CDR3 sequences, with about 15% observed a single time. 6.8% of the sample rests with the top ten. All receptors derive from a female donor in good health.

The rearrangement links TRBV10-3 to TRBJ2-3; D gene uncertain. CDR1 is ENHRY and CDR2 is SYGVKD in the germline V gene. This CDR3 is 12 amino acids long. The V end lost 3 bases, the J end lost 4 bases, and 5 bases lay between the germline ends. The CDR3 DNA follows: TGTGCCATCAGTGATACAGCAGATACGCAGTATTTT. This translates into CAISDTADTQYF.

The CDR3 protein is CASSPNGGTNTGELFF. For the CDR3, the DNA is TGTGCCAGCTCCCCCAACGGGGGAACGAACACCGGGGAGCTGTTTTTT. This sequence joins TRBV18 and TRBJ2-2; D might be TRBD2 (6 bases). Germline CDR1 reads KGHSH; CDR2 reads LQKENI. The length of the CDR3 is 16 residues. The V end lost 6 bases, the J end lost 0 bases, and 14 bases lay between the germline ends.